The entry below gives a single T cell receptor (beta chain) sequence along with its context. What it binds is not known. This sample is part of a study of a mutant IDH1 vaccine in newly diagnosed glioma. At the level of the study: Antecedent treatment encompassed radiotherapy, temozolomide, or their combination; the majority received both. Overall study findings and caveats: Most patients, approximately 92%, showed vaccine-induced immune responses. Pseudoprogression apparently tracked independently of changes in top peripheral T cell clonotypes.

The method was immunoSEQ multiplex PCR; TCRdb's version includes in-frame clones alone and lacks a portion of them. This table holds fewer than 35,000 clones, 65% to 85% found once. Time point reported: week 47, end of study. Each dose delivered 300 ug of mutant IDH1 20-mer peptide subcutaneously with imiquimod. There were eight vaccinations for patients, given in weeks 1, 3, 5, 7, 11, 15, 19 and 23. CDR1 is LNHDA and CDR2 is SQIVND in the germline V gene (reference sequence). The CDR3 length is 18 residues. The junction had 8 bases not matched to a gene; V was cut back by 5 bases and J by 0 bases. The TCR sequence derives from a man younger than 45 with glioma. Specimen: PBMCs, collected from a glioma patient whose treatment included an IDH1 peptide vaccine. The rearrangement joins TRBV19 to TRBJ1-5, with 12 bases fitting TRBD1. CDR3: CASSPTRDRGLSNQPQHF. CDR3 nucleotides: TGTGCCAGTAGTCCTACCCGGGACAGGGGGCTTAGCAATCAGCCCCAGCATTTT.